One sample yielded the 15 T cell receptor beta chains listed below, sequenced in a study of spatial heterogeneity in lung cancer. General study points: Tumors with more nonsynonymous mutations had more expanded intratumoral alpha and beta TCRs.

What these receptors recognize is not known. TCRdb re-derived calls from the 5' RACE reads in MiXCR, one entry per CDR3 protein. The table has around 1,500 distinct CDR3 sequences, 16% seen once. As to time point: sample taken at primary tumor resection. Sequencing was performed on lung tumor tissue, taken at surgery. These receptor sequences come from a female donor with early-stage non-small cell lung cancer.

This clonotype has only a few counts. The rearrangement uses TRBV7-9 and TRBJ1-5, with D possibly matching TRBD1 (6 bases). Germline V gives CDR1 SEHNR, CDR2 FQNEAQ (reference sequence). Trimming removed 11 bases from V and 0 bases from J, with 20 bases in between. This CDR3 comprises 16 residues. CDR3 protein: CAGIRLQGDSNQPQHF. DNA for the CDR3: TGTGCCGGAATCCGCCTACAGGGTGATAGCAATCAGCCCCAGCATTTT.

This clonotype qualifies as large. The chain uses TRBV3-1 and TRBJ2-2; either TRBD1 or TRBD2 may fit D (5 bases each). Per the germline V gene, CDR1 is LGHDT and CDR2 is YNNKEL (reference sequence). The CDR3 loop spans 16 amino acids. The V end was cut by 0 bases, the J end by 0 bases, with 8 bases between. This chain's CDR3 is CASSQDRGANTGELFF. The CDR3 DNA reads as TGTGCCAGCAGCCAAGATAGGGGAGCGAACACCGGGGAGCTGTTTTTT.

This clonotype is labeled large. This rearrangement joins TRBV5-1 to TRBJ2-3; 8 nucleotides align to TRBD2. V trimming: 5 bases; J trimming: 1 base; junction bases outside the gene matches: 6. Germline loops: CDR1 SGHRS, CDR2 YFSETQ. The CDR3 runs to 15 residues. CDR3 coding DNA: TGCGCCAGCAGTACAGCGGGAGCTGGCACAGATACGCAGTATTTT. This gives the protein CASSTAGAGTDTQYF.

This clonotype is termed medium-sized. The CDR3 spells CASSPTGQQGYGYTF. DNA for the CDR3: TGTGCCAGCAGCCCGACAGGCCAGCAGGGGTATGGCTACACCTTC. The gene calls are TRBV3-1 and TRBJ1-2; TRBD1 might be the D (6 bases). Trimming took off 4 bases at V and 5 bases at J, with 17 bases between the two ends. This CDR3 comprises 15 residues. The germline V gene has CDR1 LGHDT and CDR2 YNNKEL (reference sequence).

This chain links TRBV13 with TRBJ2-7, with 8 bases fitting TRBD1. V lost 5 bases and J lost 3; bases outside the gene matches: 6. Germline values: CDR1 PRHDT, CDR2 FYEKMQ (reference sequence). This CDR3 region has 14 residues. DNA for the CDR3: TGTGCCAGCAGCCCCCGAGACAGGGGCTACGAGCAGTACTTC. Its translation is CASSPRDRGYEQYF.

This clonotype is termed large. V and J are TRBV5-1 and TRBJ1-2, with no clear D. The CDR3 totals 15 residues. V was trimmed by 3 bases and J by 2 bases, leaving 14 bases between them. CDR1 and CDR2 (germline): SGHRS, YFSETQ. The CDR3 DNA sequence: TGCGCCAGCAGCTCAGGTCCGGGAACCAACTATGGCTACACCTTC. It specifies CASSSGPGTNYGYTF. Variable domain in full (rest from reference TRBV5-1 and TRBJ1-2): KAGVTQTPRYLIKTRGQQVTLSCSPISGHRSVSWYQQTPGQGLQFLFEYFSETQRNKGNFPGRFSGRQFSNSRSEMNVSTLELGDSALYLCASSSGPGTNYGYTFGSGTRLTVV.

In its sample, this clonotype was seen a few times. CDR3 region: CASSQGRHWGNTIYF. CDR3 DNA: TGCGCCAGCAGCCAAGGGCGACACTGGGGAAACACCATATATTTT. The chain carries TRBV4-3 and TRBJ1-3, with no clear D. Germline V gene sequence: CDR1 LGHNA, CDR2 YSLEER. The length of the CDR3 is 15 residues. Trimming cost V 1 base and J 4 bases, with 11 bases left between them.

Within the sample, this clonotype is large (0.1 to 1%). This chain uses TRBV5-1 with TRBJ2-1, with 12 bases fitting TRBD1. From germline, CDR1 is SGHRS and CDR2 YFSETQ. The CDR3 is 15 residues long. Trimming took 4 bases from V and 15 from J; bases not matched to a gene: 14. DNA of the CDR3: TGCGCCAGCAGCGGGGACAGGGGGCTCGCCGGTACGGGGTTCTTC. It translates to CASSGDRGLAGTGFF.

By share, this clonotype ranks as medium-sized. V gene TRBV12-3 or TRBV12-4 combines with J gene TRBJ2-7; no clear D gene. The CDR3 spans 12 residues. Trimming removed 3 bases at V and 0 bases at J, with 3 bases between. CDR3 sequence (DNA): TGTGCCAGCAGTTTCCACTCCTACGAGCAGTACTTC. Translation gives CASSFHSYEQYF.

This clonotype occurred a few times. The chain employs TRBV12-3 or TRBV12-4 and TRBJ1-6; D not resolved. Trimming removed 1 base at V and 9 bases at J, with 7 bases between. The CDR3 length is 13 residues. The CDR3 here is CASSLGGPSPLHF. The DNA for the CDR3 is TGTGCCAGCAGTTTAGGAGGGCCTTCACCCCTCCACTTT.

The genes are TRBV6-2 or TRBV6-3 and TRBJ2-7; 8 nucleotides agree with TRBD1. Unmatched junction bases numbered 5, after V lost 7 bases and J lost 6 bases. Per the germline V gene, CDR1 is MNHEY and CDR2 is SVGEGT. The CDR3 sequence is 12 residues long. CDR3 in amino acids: CASTMTGVEQYF. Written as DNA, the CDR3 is TGTGCCAGCACCATGACAGGGGTCGAGCAGTACTTC.

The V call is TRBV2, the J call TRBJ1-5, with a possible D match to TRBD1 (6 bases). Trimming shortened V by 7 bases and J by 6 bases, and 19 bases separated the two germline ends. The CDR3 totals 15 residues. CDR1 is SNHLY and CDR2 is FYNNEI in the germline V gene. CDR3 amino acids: CASTTERGIGQPQHF. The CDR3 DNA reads TGTGCCAGCACCACCGAAAGGGGGATTGGTCAGCCCCAGCATTTT.

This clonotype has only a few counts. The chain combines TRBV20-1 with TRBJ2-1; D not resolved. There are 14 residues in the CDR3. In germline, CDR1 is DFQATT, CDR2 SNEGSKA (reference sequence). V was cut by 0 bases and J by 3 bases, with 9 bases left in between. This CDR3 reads CSARDWRNYNEQFF. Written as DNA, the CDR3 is TGCAGTGCTAGAGATTGGCGGAACTACAATGAGCAGTTCTTC.

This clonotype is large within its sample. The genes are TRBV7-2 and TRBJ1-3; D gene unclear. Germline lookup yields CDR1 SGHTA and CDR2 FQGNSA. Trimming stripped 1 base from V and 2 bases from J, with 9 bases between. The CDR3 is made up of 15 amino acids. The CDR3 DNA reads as TGTGCCAGCAGCTTAGTGCGGGCCCCTGGAAACACCATATATTTT. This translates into CASSLVRAPGNTIYF.

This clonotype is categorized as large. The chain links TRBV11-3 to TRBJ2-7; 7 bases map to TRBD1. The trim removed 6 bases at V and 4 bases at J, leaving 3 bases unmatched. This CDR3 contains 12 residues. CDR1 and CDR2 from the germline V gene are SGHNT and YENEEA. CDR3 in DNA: TGTGCCAGCAGTCCGGACAGGTACGAGCAGTACTTC. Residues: CASSPDRYEQYF.